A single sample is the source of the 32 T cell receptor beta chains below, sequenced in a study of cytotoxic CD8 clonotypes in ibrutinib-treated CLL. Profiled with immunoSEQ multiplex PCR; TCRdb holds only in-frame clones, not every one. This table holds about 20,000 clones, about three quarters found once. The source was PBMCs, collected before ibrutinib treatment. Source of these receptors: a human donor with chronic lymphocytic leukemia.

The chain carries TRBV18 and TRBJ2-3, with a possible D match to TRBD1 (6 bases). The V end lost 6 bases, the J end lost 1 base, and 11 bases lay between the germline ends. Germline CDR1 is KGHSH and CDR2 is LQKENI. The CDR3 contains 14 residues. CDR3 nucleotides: TGTGCCAGCTCCCGCAGGGGCGGCACAGATACGCAGTATTTT. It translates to CASSRRGGTDTQYF.

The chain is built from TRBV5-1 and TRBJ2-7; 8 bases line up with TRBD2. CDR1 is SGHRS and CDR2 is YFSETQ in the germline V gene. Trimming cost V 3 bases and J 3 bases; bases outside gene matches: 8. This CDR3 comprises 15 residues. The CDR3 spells CASSSLFGRDYEQYF. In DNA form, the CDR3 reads TGCGCCAGCAGCTCCCTTTTCGGGAGGGACTACGAGCAGTACTTC.

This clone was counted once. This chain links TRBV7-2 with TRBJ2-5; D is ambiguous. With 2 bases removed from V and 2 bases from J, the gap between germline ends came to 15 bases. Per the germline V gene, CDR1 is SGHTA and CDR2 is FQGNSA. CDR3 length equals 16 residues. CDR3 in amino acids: CASSLSGLWRQETQYF. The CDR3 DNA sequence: TGTGCCAGCAGCTTATCTGGGCTTTGGCGGCAAGAGACCCAGTACTTC.

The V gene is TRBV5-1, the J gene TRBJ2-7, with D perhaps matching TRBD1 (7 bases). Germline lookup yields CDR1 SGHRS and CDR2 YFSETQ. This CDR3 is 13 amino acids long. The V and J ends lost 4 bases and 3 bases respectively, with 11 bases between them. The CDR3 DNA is TGCGCCAGCAGCGCCCAGGGGGGCTACGAGCAGTACTTC. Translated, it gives CASSAQGGYEQYF. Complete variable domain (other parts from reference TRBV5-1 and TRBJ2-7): KAGVTQTPRYLIKTRGQQVTLSCSPISGHRSVSWYQQTPGQGLQFLFEYFSETQRNKGNFPGRFSGRQFSNSRSEMNVSTLELGDSALYLCASSAQGGYEQYFGPGTRLTVT.

Here the CDR3 reads CASSPSRKAYEQYF. The CDR3, as DNA: TGTGCCAGCTCACCTTCCAGAAAAGCTTACGAGCAGTACTTC. The chain uses TRBV18 and TRBJ2-7; D unclear. Germline V lookup: CDR1 KGHSH, CDR2 LQKENI. The CDR3 has 14 residues. The V end was cut by 3 bases, the J end by 4 bases, with 13 bases between.

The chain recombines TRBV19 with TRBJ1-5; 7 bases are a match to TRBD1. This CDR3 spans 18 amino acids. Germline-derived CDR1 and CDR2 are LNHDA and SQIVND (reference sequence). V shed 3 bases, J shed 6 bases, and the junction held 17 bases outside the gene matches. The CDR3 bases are TGTGCCAGTAGTATCGAGGGGGCGACCTACGTCGGCGGTCAGCCCCAGCATTTT. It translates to CASSIEGATYVGGQPQHF.

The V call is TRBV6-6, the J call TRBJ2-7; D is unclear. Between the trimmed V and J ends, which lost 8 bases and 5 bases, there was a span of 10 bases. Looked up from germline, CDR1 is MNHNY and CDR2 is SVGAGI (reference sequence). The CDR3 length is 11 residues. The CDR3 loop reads CASCARHEQYF. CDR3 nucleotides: TGTGCCAGCTGCGCCAGGCACGAGCAGTACTTC.

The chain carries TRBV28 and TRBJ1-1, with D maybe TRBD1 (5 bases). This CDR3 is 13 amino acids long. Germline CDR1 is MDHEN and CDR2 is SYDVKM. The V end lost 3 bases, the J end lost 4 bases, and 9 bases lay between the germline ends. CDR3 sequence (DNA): TGTGCCAGCAGTTTGGATGGGGGCACTGAAGCTTTCTTT. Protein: CASSLDGGTEAFF.

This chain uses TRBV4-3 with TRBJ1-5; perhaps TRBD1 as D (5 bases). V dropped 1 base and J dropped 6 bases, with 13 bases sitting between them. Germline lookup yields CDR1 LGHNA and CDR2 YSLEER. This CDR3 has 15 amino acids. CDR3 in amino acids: CASSQGRGTSQPQHF. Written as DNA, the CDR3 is TGCGCCAGCAGCCAAGGTCGGGGGACGAGTCAGCCCCAGCATTTT.

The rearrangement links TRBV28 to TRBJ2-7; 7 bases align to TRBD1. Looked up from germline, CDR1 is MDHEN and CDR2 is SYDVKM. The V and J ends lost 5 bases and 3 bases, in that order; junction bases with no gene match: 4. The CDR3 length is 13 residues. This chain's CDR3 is CASSTGAYYEQYF. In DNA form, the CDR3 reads TGTGCCAGCAGTACAGGGGCTTACTACGAGCAGTACTTC. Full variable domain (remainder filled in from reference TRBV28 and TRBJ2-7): DVKVTQSSRYLVKRTGEKVFLECVQDMDHENMFWYRQDPGLGLRLIYFSYDVKMKEKGDIPEGYSVSREKKERFSLILESASTNQTSMYLCASSTGAYYEQYFGPGTRLTVT.

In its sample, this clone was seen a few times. CDR3 protein: CASSWKYGYTF. DNA for the CDR3: TGTGCCAGCAGCTGGAAGTATGGCTACACCTTC. The chain employs TRBV6-5 and TRBJ1-2; D unresolved. Trimming took off 6 bases at V and 5 bases at J, with 7 bases between the two ends. From germline, CDR1 is MNHEY and CDR2 SVGAGI. The CDR3 is 11 amino acids.

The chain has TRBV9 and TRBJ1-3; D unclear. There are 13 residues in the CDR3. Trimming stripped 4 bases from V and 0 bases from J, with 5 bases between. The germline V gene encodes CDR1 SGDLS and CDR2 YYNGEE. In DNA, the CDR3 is TGTGCCAGCAGCCCCAACTCTGGAAACACCATATATTTT. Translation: CASSPNSGNTIYF. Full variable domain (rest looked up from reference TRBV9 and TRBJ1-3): DSGVTQTPKHLITATGQRVTLRCSPRSGDLSVYWYQQSLDQGLQFLIQYYNGEERAKGNILERFSAQQFPDLHSELNLSSLELGDSALYFCASSPNSGNTIYFGEGSWLTVV.

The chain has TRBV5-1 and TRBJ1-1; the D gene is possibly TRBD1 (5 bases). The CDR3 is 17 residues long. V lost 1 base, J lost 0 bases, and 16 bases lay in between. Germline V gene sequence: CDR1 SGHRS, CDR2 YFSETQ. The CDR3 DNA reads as TGCGCCAGCAGCTTGTGGGGACCCGGCTCAATGAACACTGAAGCTTTCTTT. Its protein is CASSLWGPGSMNTEAFF.

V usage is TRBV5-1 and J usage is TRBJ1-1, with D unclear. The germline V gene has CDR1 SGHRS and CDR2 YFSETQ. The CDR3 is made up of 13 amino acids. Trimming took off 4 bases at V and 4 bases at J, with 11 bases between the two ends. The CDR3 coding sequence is TGCGCCAGCAGCCCATCGGTCAGCACTGAAGCTTTCTTT. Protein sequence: CASSPSVSTEAFF.

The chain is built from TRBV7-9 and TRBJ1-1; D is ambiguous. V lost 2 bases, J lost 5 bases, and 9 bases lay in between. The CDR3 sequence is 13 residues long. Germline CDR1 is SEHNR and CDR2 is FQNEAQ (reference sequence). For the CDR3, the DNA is TGTGCCAGCAGCTTAAAGGGAGGGACTGAAGCTTTCTTT. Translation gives CASSLKGGTEAFF. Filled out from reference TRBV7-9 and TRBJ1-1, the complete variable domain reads DTGVSQNPRHKITKRGQNVTFRCDPISEHNRLYWYRQTLGQGPEFLTYFQNEAQLEKSRLLSDRFSAERPKGSFSTLEIQRTEQGDSAMYLCASSLKGGTEAFFGQGTRLTVV.

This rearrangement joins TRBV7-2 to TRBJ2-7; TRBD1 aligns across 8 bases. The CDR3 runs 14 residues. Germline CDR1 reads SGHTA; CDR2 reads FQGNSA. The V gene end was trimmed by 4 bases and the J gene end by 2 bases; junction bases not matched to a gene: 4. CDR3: CASSSRQGPYEQYF. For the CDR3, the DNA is TGTGCCAGCAGCTCCCGACAGGGGCCCTACGAGCAGTACTTC.

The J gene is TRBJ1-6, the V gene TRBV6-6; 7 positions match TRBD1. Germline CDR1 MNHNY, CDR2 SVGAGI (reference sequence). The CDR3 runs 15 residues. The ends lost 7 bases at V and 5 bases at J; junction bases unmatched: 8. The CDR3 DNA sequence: TGTGCCAGCAAAGTCCGGGACAGAGATAATTCACCCCTCCACTTT. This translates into CASKVRDRDNSPLHF.

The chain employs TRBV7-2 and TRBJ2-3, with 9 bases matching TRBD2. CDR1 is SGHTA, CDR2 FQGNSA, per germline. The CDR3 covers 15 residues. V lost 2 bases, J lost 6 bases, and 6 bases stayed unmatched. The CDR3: CASSLSSGVRDTQYF. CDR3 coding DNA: TGTGCCAGCAGCTTATCTAGCGGGGTCCGGGATACGCAGTATTTT.

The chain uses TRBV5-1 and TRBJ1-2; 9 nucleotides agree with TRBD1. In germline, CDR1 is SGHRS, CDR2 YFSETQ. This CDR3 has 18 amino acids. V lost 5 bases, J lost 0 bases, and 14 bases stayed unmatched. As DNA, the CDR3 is TGCGCCAGCAGTCCCGGGACAGGGATTCGCGTCTCTAACTATGGCTACACCTTC. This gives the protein CASSPGTGIRVSNYGYTF.

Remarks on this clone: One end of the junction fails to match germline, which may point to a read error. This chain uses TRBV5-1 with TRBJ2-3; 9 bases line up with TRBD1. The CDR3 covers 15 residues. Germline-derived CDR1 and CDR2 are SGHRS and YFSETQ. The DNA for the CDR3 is TGCGCCAGCAGTTTGGGACAGGGATCCACAGATACGCAGTATTTT. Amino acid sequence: CASSLGQGSTDTQYF. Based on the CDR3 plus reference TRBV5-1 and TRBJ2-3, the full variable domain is KAGVTQTPRYLIKTRGQQVTLSCSPISGHRSVSWYQQTPGQGLQFLFEYFSETQRNKGNFPGRFSGRQFSNSRSEMNVSTLELGDSALYLCASSLGQGSTDTQYFGPGTRLTVL.

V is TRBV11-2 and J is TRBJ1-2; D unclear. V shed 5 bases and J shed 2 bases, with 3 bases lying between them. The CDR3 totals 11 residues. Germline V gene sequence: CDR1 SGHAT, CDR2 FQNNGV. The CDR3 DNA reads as TGTGCCAGCAGCACCAACTATGGCTACACCTTC. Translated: CASSTNYGYTF.

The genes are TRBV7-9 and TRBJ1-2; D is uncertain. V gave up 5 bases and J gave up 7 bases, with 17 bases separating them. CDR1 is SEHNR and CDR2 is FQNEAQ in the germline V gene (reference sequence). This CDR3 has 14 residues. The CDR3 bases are TGTGCCAGCAGCCCACCTACCACTCTCACTGGCTACACCTTC. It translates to CASSPPTTLTGYTF.

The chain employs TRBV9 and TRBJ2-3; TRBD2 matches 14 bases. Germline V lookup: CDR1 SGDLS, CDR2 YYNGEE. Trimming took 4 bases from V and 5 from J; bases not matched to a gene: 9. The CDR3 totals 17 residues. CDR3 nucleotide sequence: TGTGCCAGCAGCCCCCAGACTAGCGGGAGGGCCCGAGATACGCAGTATTTT. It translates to CASSPQTSGRARDTQYF.

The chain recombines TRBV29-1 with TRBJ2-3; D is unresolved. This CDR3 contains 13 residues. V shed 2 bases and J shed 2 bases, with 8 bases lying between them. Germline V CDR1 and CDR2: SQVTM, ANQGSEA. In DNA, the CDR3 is TGCAGCGTTGAATTCCCCTACACAGATACGCAGTATTTT. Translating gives CSVEFPYTDTQYF.

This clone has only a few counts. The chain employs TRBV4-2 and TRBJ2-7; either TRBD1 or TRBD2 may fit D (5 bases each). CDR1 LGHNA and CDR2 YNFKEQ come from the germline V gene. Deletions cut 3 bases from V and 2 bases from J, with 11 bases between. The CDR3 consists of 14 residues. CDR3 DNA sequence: TGTGCCAGCAGCCAGACCGGGACCACCTACGAGCAGTACTTC. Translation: CASSQTGTTYEQYF.

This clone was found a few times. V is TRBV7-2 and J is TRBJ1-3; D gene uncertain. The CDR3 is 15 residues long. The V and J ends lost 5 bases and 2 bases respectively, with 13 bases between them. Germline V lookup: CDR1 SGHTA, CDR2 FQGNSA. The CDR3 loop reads CASSDHGVAGNTIYF. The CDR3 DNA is TGTGCCAGCAGCGACCACGGGGTTGCTGGAAACACCATATATTTT.

The CDR3 bases are TGCGCCAGCAGCCACTCCGGGACTAGCGGCACCGGGGAGCTGTTTTTT. It codes for CASSHSGTSGTGELFF. The rearrangement joins TRBV5-1 to TRBJ2-2; 11 bases fit TRBD2. The CDR3 sequence is 16 residues long. Per germline, CDR1 SGHRS and CDR2 YFSETQ. The ends lost 4 bases at V and 4 bases at J; junction bases unmatched: 6.

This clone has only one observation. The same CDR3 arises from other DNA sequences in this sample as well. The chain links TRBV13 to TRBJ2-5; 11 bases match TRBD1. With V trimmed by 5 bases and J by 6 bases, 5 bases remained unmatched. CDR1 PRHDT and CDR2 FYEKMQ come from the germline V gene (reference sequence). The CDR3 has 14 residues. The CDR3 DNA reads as TGTGCCAGCAGCCTGGACAGGGGGCTGAAGACCCAGTACTTC. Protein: CASSLDRGLKTQYF.

CDR3 amino acids: CASSEARGGGPQHF. As DNA, the CDR3 is TGTGCCAGCAGTGAAGCCCGAGGGGGTGGGCCCCAGCATTTT. This chain connects TRBV2 to TRBJ1-5; D is perhaps TRBD1 (6 bases). The CDR3 totals 14 residues. Germline V gives CDR1 SNHLY, CDR2 FYNNEI. V was clipped by 0 bases and J by 9 bases, with 12 bases between them.

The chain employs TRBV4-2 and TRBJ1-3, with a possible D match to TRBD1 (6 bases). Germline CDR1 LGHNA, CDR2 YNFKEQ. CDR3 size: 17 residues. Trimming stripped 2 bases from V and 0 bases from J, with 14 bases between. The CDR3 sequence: CASSQYAGQISGNTIYF. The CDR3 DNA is TGTGCCAGCAGCCAATACGCCGGACAGATCTCTGGAAACACCATATATTTT.

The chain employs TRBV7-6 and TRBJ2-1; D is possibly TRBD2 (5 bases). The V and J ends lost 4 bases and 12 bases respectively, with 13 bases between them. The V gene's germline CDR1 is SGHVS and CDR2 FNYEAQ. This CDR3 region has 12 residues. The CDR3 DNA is TGTGCCAGCAGCTCCCTTGACGAGGGGCAGTTCTTC. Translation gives CASSSLDEGQFF.

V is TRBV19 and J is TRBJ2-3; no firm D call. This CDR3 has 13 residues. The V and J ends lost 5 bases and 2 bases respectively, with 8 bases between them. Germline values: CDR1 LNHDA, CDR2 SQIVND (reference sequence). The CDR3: CASSFTPTDTQYF. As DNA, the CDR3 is TGTGCCAGTAGTTTCACCCCCACAGATACGCAGTATTTT.